This T cell receptor beta chain was captured in a study of T cells in Graves' hyperthyroidism and ophthalmopathy. Study-level information: Peripheral blood was acquired at first diagnosis, ahead of any therapy whatsoever. General study points: Ophthalmopathy and stable hyperthyroidism were separated by a 13 V-J model. In blood, most of the thyroid clonotypes expanded above 0.001 were also present.

The TCR beta CDR3 regions underwent amplification using RNA transcripts as the source. First-round RT-PCR of the TCR CDR3 relied on the HTBI primer set. TCRdb re-derived calls from the multiplex PCR reads in MiXCR, one entry per CDR3 protein. Found here are 95,000 to 110,000 distinct CDR3 sequences, approximately 15% of them singletons; the top ten hold 42%. This clonotype was seen at least ten times. Its matching antigen is unknown. This TCR was recovered from a woman aged 45-65 years with Graves' hyperthyroidism. Specimen: blood.

The CDR3 DNA follows: TGTGCCAGCAGTTTAAGGGCCAACACTGAAGCTTTCTTT. Its translation is CASSLRANTEAFF. The chain is built from TRBV27 and TRBJ1-1; D ambiguous. CDR3 length: 13 residues. In germline, CDR1 is MNHEY, CDR2 SMNVEV (reference sequence). Deletions cut 2 bases from V and 2 bases from J, with 6 bases between.